The next 2 T cell receptor beta chains were all read from a single sample in a study of blood T cells in healthy people across ages. The authors ran a second PCR of about 6 to 12 cycles using a sample-barcoded 5' primer and a J-beta primer mix. TCRdb used MiXCR to reprocess the 5' RACE reads, holding one entry per CDR3 protein. Of some 1.5 million distinct CDR3 sequences listed, 28% are singletons. Sequencing input: blood. The receptors come from a woman younger than 45 in good health.

This clonotype was recorded at least ten times. V is TRBV15 and J is TRBJ2-1; D remains ambiguous. The CDR3 is made up of 12 amino acids. V gave up 3 bases and J gave up 10 bases, with 10 bases separating them. Germline CDR1 is LNHNV and CDR2 is YYDKDF (reference sequence). CDR3 sequence: CATSSANGEQFF. DNA for the CDR3: TGTGCCACCAGCAGCGCCAATGGGGAGCAGTTCTTC.

This clonotype turned up a few times. The CDR3 DNA reads as TGTGCTAGTGGAACCGGGACATTGAACACTGAAGCTTTCTTT. Protein sequence: CASGTGTLNTEAFF. The rearrangement uses TRBV12-5 and TRBJ1-1; a possible D gene is TRBD1 (6 bases). The ends were cut back, 6 bases at V and 0 bases at J, with 11 bases in the middle. Germline lookup yields CDR1 LGHNT and CDR2 FRNRAP. This CDR3 has 14 amino acids. Drawing the rest from reference TRBV12-5 and TRBJ1-1, the complete variable domain is DARVTQTPRHKVTEMGQEVTMRCQPILGHNTVFWYRQTMMQGLELLAYFRNRAPLDDSGMPKDRFSAEMPDATLATLKIQPSEPRDSAVYFCASGTGTLNTEAFFGQGTRLTVV.